Each of the 22 T cell receptor beta chains below was sequenced from the same sample in a study of human T cells and chemical hapten exposure. TCRdb redid the calling of the RACE reads with MiXCR, one entry per CDR3 protein. Counted here are 120,000 or so distinct CDR3 sequences, 13% occurring once; the ten biggest clones make up around 3%. Sample time point: pre-sensitization, week 0. Treatment given: therapeutic diphenylcyclopropenone sensitization with weekly scalp DPC. Sample: whole blood, taken in connection with sensitization to the hapten diphenylcyclopropenone (DPC). The receptors were gathered from a woman younger than 35 with alopecia areata. Some clones in this sample may be carry-over from other donors' samples.

In its sample, this clonotype was seen many times. V and J are TRBV6-2 or TRBV6-3 and TRBJ2-5; TRBD2 is a possible D gene (5 bases). CDR3 length: 14 residues. V gave up 0 bases and J gave up 5 bases, with 10 bases separating them. Germline V CDR1 and CDR2: MNHEY, SVGEGT. CDR3 amino acids: CASSYSLAGETQYF. The CDR3 DNA follows: TGTGCCAGCAGTTACTCCCTAGCCGGCGAGACCCAGTACTTC.

This chain links TRBV7-9 with TRBJ1-2; 7 nucleotides agree with TRBD1. The germline V gene encodes CDR1 SEHNR and CDR2 FQNEAQ (reference sequence). The CDR3 extends over 15 amino acids. V was pared by 0 bases and J by 8 bases, with 9 bases of the junction left unmatched. The CDR3 sequence is CASSLASGTAEGYTF. CDR3 in DNA: TGTGCCAGCAGCTTAGCTTCCGGGACAGCGGAAGGCTACACCTTC.

This clonotype was seen many times. The rearrangement links TRBV4-3 to TRBJ1-1; D ambiguous. With 0 bases removed from V and 1 base from J, the gap between germline ends came to 9 bases. The length of the CDR3 is 15 residues. CDR1 and CDR2 (germline): LGHNA, YSLEER. The CDR3 region is CASSQEGPANTEAFF. In DNA form, the CDR3 reads TGCGCCAGCAGCCAAGAAGGGCCAGCGAACACTGAAGCTTTCTTT.

This clonotype was counted a few times. The rearrangement joins TRBV14 to TRBJ2-6; 7 positions agree with TRBD2. This CDR3 is built from 18 residues. The germline V gene encodes CDR1 SGHDN and CDR2 FVKESK. J gave up 1 base and V 4 bases, and 10 bases lay outside the gene matches. CDR3 loop: CASSLKRGTLSGANVLTF. CDR3 DNA sequence: TGTGCCAGCAGCCTTAAGCGGGGCACTCTTTCTGGGGCCAACGTCCTGACTTTC.

This clonotype was recorded at least ten times. V is TRBV6-2 or TRBV6-3 and J is TRBJ1-5; no firm D call. This CDR3 contains 14 residues. The germline gives CDR1 MNHEY, CDR2 SVGEGT. V was shortened by 3 bases and J by 0 bases, with 6 bases between the two germline ends. The CDR3 sequence is CASSYWSSNQPQHF. DNA of the CDR3: TGTGCCAGCAGTTATTGGTCTAGCAATCAGCCCCAGCATTTT.

This clonotype has ten or more counts. The chain uses TRBV24-1 and TRBJ1-5; 11 bases are a match to TRBD1. The CDR3 length is 13 residues. Trimming at V came to 11 bases and at J to 5 bases, leaving 4 bases not matched to a gene. Germline V lookup: CDR1 KGHDR, CDR2 SFDVKD. For the CDR3, the DNA is TGTGCCATCGGGGACAGGGGGGATCAGCCCCAGCATTTT. This gives the protein CAIGDRGDQPQHF.

A few counts support this clonotype. J is TRBJ1-5 and V is TRBV6-5; D remains unclear. In germline, CDR1 is MNHEY, CDR2 SVGAGI. CDR3 length: 15 amino acids. Trimming stripped 3 bases from V and 1 base from J, with 10 bases between. CDR3 amino acids: CASSYDRGSNQPQHF. The CDR3 DNA is TGTGCCAGCAGTTATGATCGAGGCAGCAATCAGCCCCAGCATTTT.

The chain carries TRBV15 and TRBJ2-7; 11 bases fit TRBD2. CDR1 LNHNV and CDR2 YYDKDF come from the germline V gene (reference sequence). The ends lost 5 bases at V and 2 bases at J; junction bases unmatched: 5. The length of the CDR3 is 15 residues. The CDR3 reads CATSGGTSGAYEQYF. As DNA, the CDR3 is TGTGCCACCAGCGGGGGGACTAGCGGCGCCTACGAGCAGTACTTC.

This clonotype has ten or more counts. The chain joins TRBV7-8 to TRBJ1-2; 10 bases align to TRBD1. The CDR3 length is 17 residues. V lost 5 bases, J lost 4 bases, and 13 bases stayed unmatched. Looked up from germline, CDR1 is SGHVS and CDR2 is FQNEAQ. The DNA for the CDR3 is TGTGCCAGCAGCCCTACTCGCCGCGGGACAGGGGTCTATGGCTACACCTTC. This codes for CASSPTRRGTGVYGYTF.

This chain links TRBV5-4 with TRBJ2-5; 7 nucleotides agree with TRBD1. The CDR3 is made up of 16 amino acids. Trimming removed 4 bases from V and 1 base from J; junction bases left unmatched: 10. CDR1 is SGHNT, CDR2 YYREEE, per germline (reference sequence). The CDR3: CASSLDRQGIQETQYF. The CDR3 DNA follows: TGTGCCAGCAGCCTGGATCGACAGGGCATCCAAGAGACCCAGTACTTC.

The chain carries TRBV27 and TRBJ1-2; no reliable D call. The germline V and J ends were trimmed by 0 bases and 4 bases, with 6 bases remaining between them. CDR3 length: 13 residues. CDR1 MNHEY and CDR2 SMNVEV come from the germline V gene (reference sequence). The DNA for the CDR3 is TGTGCCAGCAGTTTATCTGTGGGCTATGGCTACACCTTC. Protein sequence: CASSLSVGYGYTF.

This clonotype has at least ten counts. The chain combines TRBV7-2 with TRBJ2-7, with no clear D. This CDR3 has 13 amino acids. V was shortened by 3 bases and J by 6 bases, with 12 bases between the two germline ends. In germline, CDR1 is SGHTA, CDR2 FQGNSA. The CDR3 loop is CASSLPPRREQYF. In DNA form, the CDR3 reads TGTGCCAGCAGCTTGCCCCCCCGGCGCGAGCAGTACTTC.

The rearrangement joins TRBV7-8 to TRBJ2-3; D call uncertain. Trimming shortened V by 5 bases and J by 6 bases, and 9 bases separated the two germline ends. CDR3 length equals 12 residues. Germline CDR1 reads SGHVS; CDR2 reads FQNEAQ. DNA for the CDR3: TGTGCCAGCAGCCCCGGTTTGGATACGCAGTATTTT. Its translation: CASSPGLDTQYF.

This clonotype turned up a few times. The genes are TRBV28 and TRBJ1-2, with D hard to call. V lost 7 bases, J lost 7 bases, and 13 bases lay in between. This CDR3 contains 12 residues. The germline gives CDR1 MDHEN, CDR2 SYDVKM. The CDR3 reads CASTFGSRGYTF. CDR3 DNA: TGTGCCAGCACTTTCGGCAGCCGTGGCTACACCTTC.

The chain carries TRBV7-9 and TRBJ2-7; TRBD2 might be the D (5 bases). V was clipped by 4 bases and J by 2 bases, with 12 bases between them. The CDR3 runs 14 residues. Germline CDR1 and CDR2: SEHNR and FQNEAQ (reference sequence). The CDR3 nucleotides read TGTGCCAGCAGCTCCCGAGGAGGAACCTACGAGCAGTACTTC. Protein product: CASSSRGGTYEQYF.

This clonotype was recorded many times. The chain combines TRBV28 with TRBJ1-2, with 7 bases fitting TRBD1. Germline CDR1 and CDR2: MDHEN and SYDVKM. The CDR3 has 14 amino acids. With 8 bases clipped from V and 6 bases from J, the junction kept 12 bases outside the gene matches. CDR3 nucleotides: TGTGCCAGCTTAAGGGGAGGGGGCTCGAATGGCTACACCTTC. It encodes CASLRGGGSNGYTF.

This clonotype has ten or more counts. V gene TRBV10-2 combines with J gene TRBJ1-5; D is unclear. Germline assignment: CDR1 WSHSY and CDR2 SAAADI. V was pared by 5 bases and J by 6 bases, with 14 bases between. The CDR3 runs to 14 residues. The chain's CDR3 is CASSSGRSFQPQHF. In DNA, the CDR3 is TGCGCCAGCAGTTCGGGGAGGTCATTTCAGCCCCAGCATTTT.

V and J are TRBV2 and TRBJ1-2; D remains ambiguous. Deletions cut 5 bases from V and 0 bases from J, with 10 bases between. This CDR3 spans 14 amino acids. The germline CDR1 and CDR2 sequences are SNHLY and FYNNEI. The CDR3 bases are TGTGCCAGCAGTTACTTCTCCTCTAACTATGGCTACACCTTC. This translates into CASSYFSSNYGYTF.

The CDR3 region has the DNA TGTGCCAGCAGCCCCCGGACTGGCGGAGATATTAGCACAGATACGCAGTATTTT. Protein: CASSPRTGGDISTDTQYF. The gene calls are TRBV9 and TRBJ2-3, with a possible D match to TRBD2 (5 bases). This CDR3 region has 18 residues. Germline CDR1 and CDR2: SGDLS and YYNGEE. The ends were cut back, 4 bases at V and 0 bases at J, with 21 bases in the middle.

This clonotype was counted a few times. This chain uses TRBV27 with TRBJ2-1; TRBD1 aligns across 7 bases. Germline lookup yields CDR1 MNHEY and CDR2 SMNVEV (reference sequence). The CDR3 is 15 residues long. V was pared by 2 bases and J by 2 bases, with 3 bases of the junction left unmatched. CDR3: CASSLGDRPYNEQFF. CDR3 nucleotides: TGTGCCAGCAGTTTAGGGGACAGACCCTACAATGAGCAGTTCTTC.

The V gene is TRBV5-1, the J gene TRBJ2-2; D uncertain. Germline CDR1 reads SGHRS; CDR2 reads YFSETQ. V lost 3 bases to trimming and J lost 6 bases, with 6 bases between them. The CDR3 has 12 amino acids. This CDR3 is CASSSPPGELFF. The CDR3, as DNA: TGCGCCAGCAGCTCCCCCCCCGGGGAGCTGTTTTTT. Looking up the rest from reference TRBV5-1 and TRBJ2-2 gives the full variable domain: KAGVTQTPRYLIKTRGQQVTLSCSPISGHRSVSWYQQTPGQGLQFLFEYFSETQRNKGNFPGRFSGRQFSNSRSEMNVSTLELGDSALYLCASSSPPGELFFGEGSRLTVL.

This clonotype has ten or more counts. The V and J genes are TRBV10-3 and TRBJ1-2; D possibly corresponds to TRBD1 (5 bases). With 6 bases removed from V and 7 bases from J, the gap between germline ends came to 12 bases. The CDR3 runs to 12 residues. The germline CDR1 and CDR2 sequences are ENHRY and SYGVKD. The CDR3 is CAISRGEPGYTF. The CDR3 DNA sequence: TGTGCCATCAGCCGAGGGGAACCTGGCTACACCTTC.